This T cell receptor (beta chain) comes out of a study of regulatory T cells in long-lasting Graves disease. Study-level information: Persistence in Graves' disease denoted antithyroid drug use beyond 5 years alongside positive TSH receptor antibodies. Study observations and caveats: Persistent cases of Graves' showed reduced TCR diversity relative to newly diagnosed patients. Exclusively peripheral blood, rather than thyroid tissue, was studied.

This clonotype was seen repeatedly, ten times or more. The antigen is undetermined. Assembly of TCR beta libraries relied on iRepertoire HTBI primers together with Arm-PCR of CDR3 regions. TCRdb ran MiXCR on the multiplex PCR reads and lists one entry per CDR3 protein. Counted here are a few hundred thousand distinct CDR3 sequences, 22% occurring once; the ten biggest clones make up about 12%. Time point given: persistent/refractory GD, antithyroid drugs over 5 years with positive TRAb. Isolated PBMC RNA provided the starting material for the TCR library. Patients met American Thyroid Association criteria for Graves' disease. The sequence was collected from a female donor with Graves disease. Sample: peripheral blood mononuclear cells (PBMCs), taken when the disease was refractory, from a patient treated with antithyroid drugs.

The CDR3 sequence is CASRPPGQGGNQPQHF. DNA for the CDR3: TGTGCCAGCAGACCCCCGGGACAGGGGGGGAATCAGCCCCAGCATTTT. The V and J genes are TRBV28 and TRBJ1-5; 11 bases match TRBD1. With V trimmed by 6 bases and J by 4 bases, 8 bases remained unmatched. The CDR3 length is 16 residues. CDR1 is MDHEN and CDR2 is SYDVKM in the germline V gene.